The 28 T cell receptor beta chains below all came from one sample that was sequenced in a study of blood T cells in healthy people across ages (dated by TCRdb to the mid-2010s). The method was 5' RACE. TCRdb names Illumina HiSeq 2500 as the instrument used. The second PCR ran for roughly 6 to 11 cycles and used a J-beta primer mix along with a sample-barcoded 5' primer. TCRdb took the public reads, trimmed them with fastp at Q25, ran MiXCR for clone calling and kept in-frame beta chains. Duplicate CDR3 protein sequences are folded into a single record with the most common DNA and genes. The sample profile shows 1.5 million to 2 million distinct CDR3 sequences; around 36% of them were found once. Approximately 11% of the sample goes to the ten largest clones. Sample: blood. The receptors derive from a woman aged 25-40 years in good health.

The sample holds a few counts of this clonotype. The junction does not match germline at one end; this may be a read error. The J gene is TRBJ2-3, the V gene TRBV29-1; 14 bases are shared with TRBD2. CDR1 and CDR2 (germline): SQVTM, ANQGSEA. The CDR3 spans 16 residues. As DNA, the CDR3 is TGCAGCGTCCTGGTGGGGACTAGCGGGGGACCCCATACGCGGTATTTT. Translated, it gives CSVLVGTSGGPHTRYF.

The sample holds many counts of this clonotype. The CDR3 is CSVGSGKGEQYF. The CDR3 region has the DNA TGCAGCGTGGGTAGCGGGAAAGGCGAGCAGTACTTC. The chain employs TRBV29-1 and TRBJ2-7, with TRBD2 identical over 8 bases. CDR3 length: 12 amino acids. Looked up from germline, CDR1 is SQVTM and CDR2 is ANQGSEA. Losses at the gene ends were 6 bases for V and 6 bases for J; bases not matched to a gene: 7.

CDR3 nucleotide sequence: TGTGCCAGCGCCACACACAGGGGGCTTGAGACCCAGTACTTC. The encoded protein is CASATHRGLETQYF. The chain joins TRBV12-3 or TRBV12-4 to TRBJ2-5; 9 bases map to TRBD1. With 8 bases clipped from V and 5 bases from J, the junction kept 9 bases outside the gene matches. This CDR3 spans 14 amino acids.

V gene TRBV2 combines with J gene TRBJ2-5; no definite D call. The CDR3 is 10 residues long. Trimming shortened V by 6 bases and J by 8 bases, and 7 bases separated the two germline ends. CDR1 and CDR2 (germline): SNHLY, FYNNEI. This CDR3 reads CASRLGTQYF. As DNA, the CDR3 is TGTGCCAGCAGGCTCGGTACCCAGTACTTC.

The chain combines TRBV15 with TRBJ2-1; D remains unclear. The germline gives CDR1 LNHNV, CDR2 YYDKDF (reference sequence). V was pared by 1 base and J by 2 bases, with 15 bases between. The CDR3 spans 17 residues. Here the CDR3 reads CATSRGGKASTYNEQFF. The CDR3 DNA reads as TGTGCCACCAGCAGAGGGGGTAAAGCTTCAACCTACAATGAGCAGTTCTTC.

The chain has TRBV28 and TRBJ2-3, with 11 bases fitting TRBD2. The germline V gene encodes CDR1 MDHEN and CDR2 SYDVKM. The CDR3 is made up of 15 amino acids. V gave up 3 bases and J gave up 7 bases; unmatched junction bases: 6. The CDR3 DNA reads as TGTGCCAGCAGTTTGGATACTAGCGGGAGATATACGCAGTATTTT. This gives the protein CASSLDTSGRYTQYF. Drawing the rest from reference TRBV28 and TRBJ2-3, the complete variable domain is DVKVTQSSRYLVKRTGEKVFLECVQDMDHENMFWYRQDPGLGLRLIYFSYDVKMKEKGDIPEGYSVSREKKERFSLILESASTNQTSMYLCASSLDTSGRYTQYFGPGTRLTVL.

This chain joins TRBV3-1 and TRBJ2-7; D not certain. The CDR3 spans 12 residues. CDR1 is LGHDT, CDR2 YNNKEL, per germline (reference sequence). Trimming took off 7 bases at V and 3 bases at J, with 10 bases between the two ends. The CDR3 reads CASMGSGYEQYF. The CDR3 nucleotides read TGTGCCAGCATGGGGTCGGGCTACGAGCAGTACTTC.

V gene TRBV3-1 combines with J gene TRBJ2-5, with 7 positions matching TRBD2. The tail of the sequence fits TRBJ2-7 better, so the J call may be wrong. This CDR3 has 14 amino acids. Germline assignment: CDR1 LGHDT and CDR2 YNNKEL (reference sequence). CDR3 sequence: CASSRGLENSEQYF. Here the CDR3 DNA reads TGTGCCAGCAGCCGAGGACTAGAAAACAGCGAGCAGTACTTC.

This chain links TRBV10-3 with TRBJ1-2; no definite D call. Germline loops: CDR1 ENHRY, CDR2 SYGVKD. The CDR3 runs to 16 residues. V was shortened by 3 bases and J by 0 bases, with 14 bases between the two germline ends. CDR3 DNA: TGTGCCATCAGTGAAGCGTACAGCGGAGCTAACTATGGCTACACCTTC. Translating gives CAISEAYSGANYGYTF.

In regard to this clonotype: The junction and the germline gene differ at one end; a read error may be behind it. The rearrangement uses TRBV7-9 and TRBJ2-7; 7 bases are shared with TRBD1. Germline V lookup: CDR1 SEHNR, CDR2 FQNEAQ (reference sequence). The CDR3 consists of 15 residues. CDR3 in amino acids: CASSSSSGQSYGQYF. In nucleotides, the CDR3 is TGTGCCAGCAGCTCATCGTCGGGACAGTCCTACGGGCAGTACTTC.

The V call is TRBV9, the J call TRBJ2-3; TRBD2 aligns across 8 bases. V trimming: 4 bases; J trimming: 0 bases; junction bases outside the gene matches: 7. Germline CDR1 and CDR2: SGDLS and YYNGEE. The CDR3 totals 16 residues. The CDR3: CASSIRASGSTDTQYF. CDR3 nucleotide sequence: TGTGCCAGCAGCATTCGAGCTAGCGGGAGCACAGATACGCAGTATTTT.

CDR3 nucleotides: TGTGCCAGCAGCAAGAGAGGGGGAGGAGGTACGCAGTATTTT. Its translation is CASSKRGGGGTQYF. The genes are TRBV28 and TRBJ2-3, with D tentatively TRBD1 or TRBD2 (6 bases each). The CDR3 loop spans 14 amino acids. Per the germline V gene, CDR1 is MDHEN and CDR2 is SYDVKM. Trimming removed 6 bases at V and 8 bases at J, with 18 bases between.

The chain employs TRBV7-9 and TRBJ2-3; D not resolved. The germline CDR1 and CDR2 sequences are SEHNR and FQNEAQ (reference sequence). Between the trimmed V and J ends, which lost 5 bases and 8 bases, there was a span of 5 bases. The CDR3 runs to 10 residues. The CDR3 protein is CASSPSTQYF. The CDR3, as DNA: TGTGCCAGCAGCCCTAGTACGCAGTATTTT.

As to this clonotype: This could be a read error, since a much larger clone is one nucleotide away. The chain combines TRBV29-1 with TRBJ1-2, with D uncertain. The CDR3 loop spans 13 amino acids. Germline V gene sequence: CDR1 SQVTM, CDR2 ANQGSEA. CDR3 DNA: TGCAGCATTGAGAACCGAGGTGATTATGGCTACACCTTC. It yields the protein CSIENRGDYGYTF.

The V call is TRBV6-2 or TRBV6-3, the J call TRBJ2-7; D gene ambiguous. There are 16 residues in the CDR3. Per germline, CDR1 MNHEY and CDR2 SVGEGT. Trimming took off 0 bases at V and 5 bases at J, with 17 bases between the two ends. The CDR3 coding sequence is TGTGCCAGCAGTTACTCGTCCTGGACCTTCCCCCACGAGCAGTACTTC. Protein sequence: CASSYSSWTFPHEQYF.

This clonotype was observed a few times. The rearrangement joins TRBV29-1 to TRBJ2-2; TRBD2 might be the D (5 bases). Between the trimmed V and J ends, which lost 4 bases and 1 base, there was a span of 10 bases. CDR3 length equals 14 residues. Germline CDR1 SQVTM, CDR2 ANQGSEA. CDR3 residues: CSVVRTENTGELFF. As DNA, the CDR3 is TGCAGCGTTGTCAGGACTGAGAACACCGGGGAGCTGTTTTTT.

This clonotype has more than one count but fewer than ten. The chain couples TRBV20-1 to TRBJ1-1; D possibly corresponds to TRBD1 (6 bases). Germline V gene data show CDR1 as DFQATT and CDR2 as SNEGSKA (reference sequence). This CDR3 spans 16 amino acids. V lost 1 base and J lost 0, with 15 bases in between. The CDR3 nucleotides read TGCAGTGCTAGAGGTAAAAAACAGGGAATGAACACTGAAGCTTTCTTT. This gives the protein CSARGKKQGMNTEAFF.

This clonotype was seen only a few times. The V gene is TRBV7-3, the J gene TRBJ2-1; TRBD2 agrees at 12 bases. The CDR3 is made up of 16 amino acids. V gave up 5 bases and J gave up 4 bases; unmatched junction bases: 6. In germline, CDR1 is SGHTA, CDR2 FQGTGA. The CDR3 region is CASSPTSGGLYNEQFF. For the CDR3, the DNA is TGTGCCAGCAGCCCGACTAGCGGGGGTTTATACAATGAGCAGTTCTTC.

This clonotype was recorded a few times. This sequence joins TRBV7-6 and TRBJ2-1; 11 positions match TRBD2. This CDR3 is built from 16 residues. Germline V gives CDR1 SGHVS, CDR2 FNYEAQ. The ends lost 1 base at V and 6 bases at J; junction bases unmatched: 5. The CDR3 spells CASSLGVAGGLNEQFF. CDR3 nucleotides: TGTGCCAGCAGCTTAGGGGTAGCGGGGGGGCTCAATGAGCAGTTCTTC.

This clonotype was seen more than once but under ten times. The chain employs TRBV20-1 and TRBJ2-5; unclear D gene. V was clipped by 0 bases and J by 3 bases, with 14 bases between them. Germline V CDR1 and CDR2: DFQATT, SNEGSKA (reference sequence). The CDR3 consists of 15 residues. The CDR3 loop reads CSAREGSGSKETQYF. Written as DNA, the CDR3 is TGCAGTGCTAGAGAGGGGTCAGGATCTAAAGAGACCCAGTACTTC.

This chain connects TRBV9 to TRBJ1-1; D might be TRBD1 (5 bases). This CDR3 has 14 amino acids. V lost 0 bases to trimming and J lost 4 bases, with 10 bases between them. Germline V lookup: CDR1 SGDLS, CDR2 YYNGEE. In nucleotides, the CDR3 is TGTGCCAGCAGCGTAGTAGGGGTGAGCACTGAAGCTTTCTTT. As protein: CASSVVGVSTEAFF.

This rearrangement joins TRBV27 to TRBJ2-5; 11 nucleotides agree with TRBD1. With V trimmed by 6 bases and J by 4 bases, 7 bases remained unmatched. Looked up from germline, CDR1 is MNHEY and CDR2 is SMNVEV (reference sequence). The CDR3 contains 15 residues. CDR3 sequence: CASSRTGGMRETQYF. CDR3 DNA sequence: TGTGCCAGCAGCAGGACAGGGGGCATGCGAGAGACCCAGTACTTC.

This clonotype was detected ten times or more. This chain connects TRBV20-1 to TRBJ2-7; 7 positions agree with TRBD1. The ends lost 5 bases at V and 0 bases at J; junction bases unmatched: 4. This CDR3 spans 13 amino acids. Germline V lookup: CDR1 DFQATT, CDR2 SNEGSKA (reference sequence). Here the CDR3 reads CSAGRDSSYEQYF. CDR3 nucleotide sequence: TGCAGTGCTGGCCGGGACAGCTCCTACGAGCAGTACTTC.

This chain uses TRBV4-1 with TRBJ1-5; TRBD1 is a possible D gene (5 bases). Germline loops: CDR1 MGHRA, CDR2 YSYEKL. The ends were cut back, 0 bases at V and 5 bases at J, with 17 bases in the middle. The CDR3 sequence is 17 residues long. DNA for the CDR3: TGCGCCAGCAGCCAAGATCACAGGTCAGGAGGCGATCAGCCCCAGCATTTT. It specifies CASSQDHRSGGDQPQHF.

The rearrangement uses TRBV20-1 and TRBJ2-6, with D hard to call. Germline V gene lookup returns CDR1 DFQATT and CDR2 SNEGSKA (reference sequence). CDR3 length: 15 residues. The V gene lost 3 bases and the J gene lost 2 bases, with 11 bases spanning the gap. The CDR3 loop is CSARAVSPGANVLTF. Here the CDR3 DNA reads TGCAGTGCTAGGGCAGTAAGCCCTGGGGCCAACGTCCTGACTTTC.

Only a few counts were recorded for this clonotype. The rearrangement links TRBV27 to TRBJ1-2; possible D gene TRBD1, 6 bases. The germline gives CDR1 MNHEY, CDR2 SMNVEV (reference sequence). V was trimmed by 0 bases and J by 5 bases, leaving 13 bases between them. CDR3 length equals 15 residues. The CDR3 DNA follows: TGTGCCAGCAGTTTATCGGAAAGGGGGGGGTATGGCTACACCTTC. Protein sequence: CASSLSERGGYGYTF.

There are a few counts of this clonotype. The chain combines TRBV28 with TRBJ2-5; 10 bases map to TRBD1. V shed 6 bases and J 11 bases; nucleotides not matched to a gene: 15. This CDR3 spans 15 amino acids. Per the germline V gene, CDR1 is MDHEN and CDR2 is SYDVKM. CDR3: CASRQPGQGNYGQYF. The CDR3 coding sequence is TGTGCCAGCAGGCAACCGGGACAGGGGAACTACGGGCAGTACTTC.

This clonotype has only a few counts. The V call is TRBV18, the J call TRBJ2-7, with 7 bases matching TRBD2. Germline V gene sequence: CDR1 KGHSH, CDR2 LQKENI. This CDR3 has 16 residues. Trimming took 2 bases from V and 6 from J; bases not matched to a gene: 13. The CDR3 is CASSPMDRGVKSEQYF. CDR3 sequence (DNA): TGTGCCAGCTCACCAATGGACCGGGGGGTAAAATCCGAGCAGTACTTC.